The 13 T cell receptor beta chains reported below all come from one sample, sequenced in a study of early T cells in non-severe SARS-CoV-2 infection. MiXCR, applied by TCRdb to the 5' RACE reads, yields one record per CDR3 protein. The table has over 45,000 distinct CDR3 sequences, over 12% seen once. Source: whole blood, taken at baseline. All receptors come from an adult who was a healthcare worker with PCR-confirmed SARS-CoV-2 infection or an uninfected control (not recorded which).

DNA of the CDR3: TGTGCCAGCAGCTTGCGCTCTGGGGCCAACGTCCTGACTTTC. Protein sequence: CASSLRSGANVLTF. The chain uses TRBV13 and TRBJ2-6; D gene unclear. The germline V and J ends were trimmed by 3 bases and 0 bases, with 3 bases remaining between them. The CDR3 runs 14 residues. CDR1 and CDR2 (germline): PRHDT, FYEKMQ (reference sequence).

CDR3 in amino acids: CASSELLDTQYF. The CDR3 region has the DNA TGTGCCAGCAGTGAACTGCTCGATACGCAGTATTTT. The chain joins TRBV6-1 to TRBJ2-3; no clear D gene. The V and J ends lost 2 bases and 6 bases respectively, with 6 bases between them. CDR1 is MNHNS and CDR2 is SASEGT in the germline V gene. This CDR3 is 12 amino acids long.

This clonotype was seen only a few times. The rearrangement joins TRBV14 to TRBJ2-2; 10 nucleotides line up with TRBD2. The CDR3 has 17 residues. Germline CDR1 and CDR2: SGHDN and FVKESK. Trimming cost V 0 bases and J 4 bases; bases outside gene matches: 5. Here the CDR3 reads CASSQDRTSGPTGELFF. The CDR3 nucleotides read TGTGCCAGCAGCCAAGATCGGACTAGCGGACCCACCGGGGAGCTGTTTTTT.

The chain recombines TRBV10-3 with TRBJ1-2, with D unresolved. The CDR3 contains 13 residues. V was cut by 2 bases and J by 4 bases, with 8 bases left in between. Per germline, CDR1 ENHRY and CDR2 SYGVKD. CDR3 sequence: CAISEVSGYGYTF. CDR3 in DNA: TGTGCCATCAGTGAGGTCAGTGGCTATGGCTACACCTTC.

The CDR3, as DNA: TGTGCCAGCAGTTACGGGCAGGGGCAAGAGACCCAGTACTTC. It is translated as CASSYGQGQETQYF. The gene calls are TRBV6-6 and TRBJ2-5; TRBD1 might be the D (6 bases). Germline values: CDR1 MNHNY, CDR2 SVGAGI (reference sequence). This CDR3 region has 14 residues. Trimming took off 2 bases at V and 2 bases at J, with 9 bases between the two ends.

This chain connects TRBV29-1 to TRBJ2-2; 7 nucleotides align to TRBD2. The germline V gene has CDR1 SQVTM and CDR2 ANQGSEA. The CDR3 sequence is 14 residues long. V shed 0 bases and J 7 bases; nucleotides not matched to a gene: 5. CDR3 in amino acids: CSVEEGGRSGELFF. CDR3 bases: TGCAGCGTTGAAGAGGGAGGGCGAAGCGGGGAGCTGTTTTTT.

This clonotype appeared a few times. V is TRBV3-1 and J is TRBJ2-1, with 7 positions matching TRBD2. Trimming at V came to 4 bases and at J to 8 bases, leaving 5 bases not matched to a gene. This CDR3 has 13 amino acids. Germline CDR1 reads LGHDT; CDR2 reads YNNKEL (reference sequence). CDR3 in DNA: TGTGCCAGCAGCCCGGGACTATCTCATGAGCAGTTCTTC. Amino acids: CASSPGLSHEQFF.

There are many counts of this clonotype. The gene calls are TRBV18 and TRBJ2-5; tentatively, D is TRBD2 (5 bases). This CDR3 is 14 amino acids long. Trimming took 3 bases from V and 3 from J, leaving 11 bases between them. CDR1 is KGHSH, CDR2 LQKENI, per germline. DNA for the CDR3: TGTGCCAGCTCACCTTTTCAGAGGGAAGAGACCCAGTACTTC. It specifies CASSPFQREETQYF.

This clonotype has just a few counts. The chain recombines TRBV7-9 with TRBJ2-2, with D hard to call. Germline CDR1 SEHNR, CDR2 FQNEAQ (reference sequence). CDR3 length: 12 amino acids. Between the trimmed V and J ends, which lost 6 bases and 6 bases, there was a span of 8 bases. CDR3 sequence (DNA): TGTGCCAGCAGTCTAGTATCCGGGGAGCTGTTTTTT. Translated, it gives CASSLVSGELFF. Supplemented by reference TRBV7-9 and TRBJ2-2, the full variable domain reads DTGVSQNPRHKITKRGQNVTFRCDPISEHNRLYWYRQTLGQGPEFLTYFQNEAQLEKSRLLSDRFSAERPKGSFSTLEIQRTEQGDSAMYLCASSLVSGELFFGEGSRLTVL.

This clonotype was detected only a few times. V usage is TRBV11-1 and J usage is TRBJ2-7, with D perhaps matching TRBD1 (6 bases). The CDR3 contains 14 residues. V lost 1 base to trimming and J lost 4 bases, with 11 bases between them. Germline V gene lookup returns CDR1 SGHAT and CDR2 FQDESV (reference sequence). CDR3 sequence: CASSLVGTPYEQYF. CDR3 in DNA: TGTGCCAGCAGCTTAGTTGGGACACCATACGAGCAGTACTTC.

The chain couples TRBV25-1 to TRBJ2-1; D gene uncertain. V was cut by 7 bases and J by 8 bases, with 12 bases left in between. This CDR3 is built from 12 residues. Germline assignment: CDR1 MGHDK and CDR2 SYGVNS. The CDR3 DNA is TGTGCCAGCACCTTGAGTTCGGATGAGCAGTTCTTC. Translated: CASTLSSDEQFF. The whole variable domain, filled in from reference TRBV25-1 and TRBJ2-1, reads EADIYQTPRYLVIGTGKKITLECSQTMGHDKMYWYQQDPGMELHLIHYSYGVNSTEKGDLSSESTVSRIRTEHFPLTLESARPSHTSQYLCASTLSSDEQFFGPGTRLTVL.

The chain recombines TRBV7-2 with TRBJ2-7; 10 bases are a match to TRBD2. The CDR3 contains 15 residues. Trimming cost V 6 bases and J 2 bases; bases outside gene matches: 7. CDR1 and CDR2 from the germline V gene are SGHTA and FQGNSA. This CDR3 reads CASSFRGTSAYEQYF. The CDR3 bases are TGTGCCAGCAGTTTCCGCGGGACTAGCGCCTACGAGCAGTACTTC.

The chain is built from TRBV6-1 and TRBJ1-2; a possible D gene is TRBD1 (5 bases). V dropped 3 bases and J dropped 0 bases, with 5 bases sitting between them. Germline V gene data show CDR1 as MNHNS and CDR2 as SASEGT. The CDR3 runs 13 residues. The CDR3 is CASSDRANYGYTF. The CDR3 DNA is TGTGCCAGCAGTGACAGGGCTAACTATGGCTACACCTTC.